These 13 T cell receptor beta chains originate from one sample sequenced in a study of cytomegalovirus exposure and HLA in healthy donors. 60 Vbeta and 13 Jbeta primers were used in PCR. Assay: immunoSEQ multiplex PCR; the TCRdb copy retains only in-frame clones and omits some. The sample consists of about 94,000 clones, roughly 77% of them appearing once. Sequenced: PBMCs. The receptors originated from a human donor in good health.

This clone was picked up one time. The chain joins TRBV21-1 to TRBJ2-5; TRBD1, the table's D call, lacks a check against the DNA. TRBV21-1 corresponds to a pseudogene. The CDR3 spans 12 residues. The CDR3 DNA reads as TGTGCCAGCAGCGCCTTAGGACAGGTGTCGTACTTC. Protein product: CASSALGQVSYF.

In nucleotides, the CDR3 is TGCGCCAGCAGACTCAATCCGGGAGGAGTAAGAGAGACCCAGTACTTC. It translates to CASRLNPGGVRETQYF. The gene calls are TRBV5-1 and TRBJ2-5, with 7 nucleotides matching TRBD2. The length of the CDR3 is 16 residues. Germline CDR1 is SGHRS and CDR2 is YFSETQ. V was clipped by 5 bases and J by 4 bases; unmatched bases: 14.

This clone showed up just once. The V gene is TRBV6-1, the J gene TRBJ1-2; the D is unclear. The germline CDR1 and CDR2 sequences are MNHNS and SASEGT. The CDR3 runs to 13 residues. The V end was cut by 1 base, the J end by 2 bases, with 5 bases between. The CDR3 loop is CASSEGRNYGYTF. DNA of the CDR3: TGTGCCAGCAGTGAAGGGCGGAACTATGGCTACACCTTC.

The V call is TRBV7-6, the J call TRBJ2-2; the match to TRBD2 covers 9 bases. This CDR3 is 15 amino acids long. V dropped 3 bases and J dropped 8; count of bases not matched to a gene: 7. Per germline, CDR1 SGHVS and CDR2 FNYEAQ. CDR3 in DNA: TGTGCCAGCAGCTTCAGACTAGCGGAAATTGGGGAGCTGTTTTTT. Residues: CASSFRLAEIGELFF.

J is TRBJ2-1 and V is TRBV28, with TRBD2 identical over 9 bases. From germline, CDR1 is MDHEN and CDR2 SYDVKM. There are 15 residues in the CDR3. The V segment lost 6 bases and the J segment 5 bases; nucleotides outside the gene matches: 8. The CDR3 region has the DNA TGTGCCAGCAGGGTAGCGGGAGTGGGGCACAATGAGCAGTTCTTC. It yields the protein CASRVAGVGHNEQFF.

This clone was detected once. The rearrangement uses TRBV19 and TRBJ2-1; TRBD2 might be the D (5 bases). The length of the CDR3 is 12 residues. Germline V gene lookup returns CDR1 LNHDA and CDR2 SQIVND (reference sequence). The V end was cut by 5 bases, the J end by 7 bases, with 9 bases between. This CDR3 reads CASSWTENEQFF. The DNA for the CDR3 is TGTGCCAGTAGTTGGACTGAAAATGAGCAGTTCTTC.

This rearrangement joins TRBV27 to TRBJ1-6, with D possibly being TRBD1 (6 bases). The CDR3 is 17 amino acids. Deletions cut 3 bases from V and 0 bases from J, with 12 bases between. CDR1 is MNHEY and CDR2 is SMNVEV in the germline V gene (reference sequence). CDR3 region: CASSLKTGSSYNSPLHF. The CDR3 bases are TGTGCCAGCAGTTTGAAGACAGGTAGCTCCTATAATTCACCCCTCCACTTT.

The CDR3 coding sequence is TGTGCCAGCAGCGTGAAACAGGGATGGCAGGAGACCCAGTACTTC. Protein sequence: CASSVKQGWQETQYF. The J gene is TRBJ2-5, the V gene TRBV5-4; tentatively, D is TRBD1 (6 bases). The ends were cut back, 4 bases at V and 5 bases at J, with 18 bases in the middle. The germline CDR1 and CDR2 sequences are SGHNT and YYREEE (reference sequence). This CDR3 region has 15 residues.

The rearrangement uses TRBV11-2 and TRBJ2-3; a weak D match, TRBD1 (6 bases). CDR3 length: 15 amino acids. Germline assignment: CDR1 SGHAT and CDR2 FQNNGV. Trimming took off 7 bases at V and 5 bases at J, with 19 bases between the two ends. For the CDR3, the DNA is TGTGCCAGCAAATGGACAGCCCTCAACCAAGATACGCAGTATTTT. Its protein is CASKWTALNQDTQYF.

The V gene is TRBV19, the J gene TRBJ1-5; 11 bases align to TRBD1. The germline V gene encodes CDR1 LNHDA and CDR2 SQIVND (reference sequence). Germline trimming cut 10 bases from V and 1 base from J; bases unmatched to any gene: 9. CDR3 size: 16 residues. CDR3 protein: CATVDRGQRSNQPQHF. DNA of the CDR3: TGTGCCACCGTGGACAGGGGGCAAAGAAGCAATCAGCCCCAGCATTTT.

The CDR3: CASSRGGPNTEAFF. The CDR3 DNA sequence: TGTGCCAGCAGCCGGGGGGGTCCGAACACTGAAGCTTTCTTT. The chain links TRBV5-4 to TRBJ1-1; weak D call: TRBD1 (5 bases). Germline loops: CDR1 SGHNT, CDR2 YYREEE (reference sequence). V lost 4 bases and J 1 base, leaving 11 bases between the germline ends. This CDR3 contains 14 residues.

This clone was detected only once. The gene calls are TRBV5-1 and TRBJ2-5; tentative D call: TRBD2 (6 bases). The CDR3 sequence is 15 residues long. Germline assignment: CDR1 SGHRS and CDR2 YFSETQ. V lost 4 bases to trimming and J lost 5 bases, with 18 bases between them. CDR3 nucleotides: TGCGCCAGCAGCGCCCGCCTCCCAGCGGGCGAGACCCAGTACTTC. This gives the protein CASSARLPAGETQYF.

V gene TRBV5-1 combines with J gene TRBJ1-1; 11 bases agree with TRBD1. Germline trimming cut 3 bases from V and 6 bases from J; bases unmatched to any gene: 7. Germline V CDR1 and CDR2: SGHRS, YFSETQ. The CDR3 spans 15 residues. The CDR3 spells CASSSVGQGASEAFF. The CDR3 DNA reads TGCGCCAGCAGCTCCGTCGGACAGGGGGCATCTGAAGCTTTCTTT.